The next 20 T cell receptor beta chains were all read from a single sample in a study of blood T cell repertoires in COVID-19. Profiled with immunoSEQ multiplex PCR; TCRdb holds only in-frame clones, not every one. This sample carries a few hundred thousand clones, more than 75% of them seen once, and the ten largest clones take about 10%. Sequenced input: PBMCs or T cells enriched from blood (not recorded which). The receptors were gathered from a woman under 30 who had recovered from COVID-19.

The rearrangement uses TRBV4-1 and TRBJ2-3; 7 bases match TRBD2. The germline gives CDR1 MGHRA, CDR2 YSYEKL. V was clipped by 3 bases and J by 2 bases; unmatched bases: 11. This CDR3 is built from 17 residues. CDR3 amino acids: CASSQMGGLSSTDTQYF. The DNA for the CDR3 is TGCGCCAGCAGCCAGATGGGGGGACTATCCTCCACAGATACGCAGTATTTT.

The rearrangement joins TRBV18 to TRBJ2-3; D not resolved. Trimming removed 5 bases at V and 3 bases at J, with 6 bases between. This CDR3 contains 12 residues. Germline values: CDR1 KGHSH, CDR2 LQKENI. CDR3 sequence reads: CASSAGTDTQYF. The CDR3 DNA is TGTGCCAGCTCAGCCGGGACAGATACGCAGTATTTT.

V and J are TRBV2 and TRBJ2-1, with 9 bases fitting TRBD2. Germline-derived CDR1 and CDR2 are SNHLY and FYNNEI. The J segment lost 2 bases and the V segment lost 2 bases, leaving 4 bases of the junction unmatched. This CDR3 is built from 16 residues. The CDR3 sequence is CASSEFSGSTYNEQFF. The DNA for the CDR3 is TGTGCCAGCAGTGAATTTAGCGGGAGCACCTACAATGAGCAGTTCTTC.

V and J are TRBV24-1 and TRBJ1-6, with 8 bases aligning to TRBD1. Germline V gene sequence: CDR1 KGHDR, CDR2 SFDVKD. This CDR3 contains 15 residues. V was clipped by 4 bases and J by 11 bases; unmatched bases: 9. The CDR3 nucleotides are TGTGCCACCAGTGACGGACAGGGAATGGTGACACCCCTCCACTTT. Amino acid sequence: CATSDGQGMVTPLHF.

The rearrangement uses TRBV4-1 and TRBJ1-1; 7 bases are a match to TRBD1. Losses at the gene ends were 5 bases for V and 2 bases for J; bases not matched to a gene: 5. The CDR3 length is 14 residues. Germline V gives CDR1 MGHRA, CDR2 YSYEKL. The CDR3, as DNA: TGCGCCAGCAGCGTGACAGGGTATAACACTGAAGCTTTCTTT. Translating it yields CASSVTGYNTEAFF.

V is TRBV5-6 and J is TRBJ1-3; D call uncertain. Trimming pared 2 bases from V and 9 bases from J, leaving 15 bases between. CDR1 is SGHDT and CDR2 is YYEEEE in the germline V gene. This CDR3 contains 14 residues. CDR3 in DNA: TGTGCCAGCAGCTTCAGGAGGCTACCTGGCACCATATATTTT. This gives the protein CASSFRRLPGTIYF.

V is TRBV27 and J is TRBJ2-3; TRBD2 might be the D (6 bases). The germline V gene has CDR1 MNHEY and CDR2 SMNVEV (reference sequence). The length of the CDR3 is 11 residues. V lost 6 bases, J lost 5 bases, and 6 bases lay in between. DNA of the CDR3: TGTGCCAGCAGGCGGGGAGATACGCAGTATTTT. Protein product: CASRRGDTQYF.

The rearrangement links TRBV15 to TRBJ2-2; 13 nucleotides match TRBD2. V lost 6 bases to trimming and J lost 8 bases; unmatched junction nucleotides: 9. This CDR3 is built from 16 residues. Germline loops: CDR1 LNHNV, CDR2 YYDKDF (reference sequence). In DNA form, the CDR3 reads TGTGCCACCAGGACACCGGGACTAGCGGGGACTGGGGAGCTGTTTTTT. This gives the protein CATRTPGLAGTGELFF.

This rearrangement joins TRBV6-5 to TRBJ1-4; 7 positions agree with TRBD1. V trimming: 6 bases; J trimming: 8 bases; junction bases outside the gene matches: 12. The CDR3 sequence is 15 residues long. CDR1 is MNHEY, CDR2 SVGAGI, per germline. The CDR3 sequence: CASSNNRGRREKLFF. The CDR3 bases are TGTGCCAGCAGCAACAACAGGGGAAGAAGGGAAAAACTGTTTTTT.

The chain links TRBV30 to TRBJ1-1; 9 bases fit TRBD1. The CDR3 is made up of 13 amino acids. Trimming took 7 bases from V and 2 from J; bases not matched to a gene: 5. Germline assignment: CDR1 GTSNPN and CDR2 SVGIG (reference sequence). CDR3 residues: CAYSGQGNTEAFF. CDR3 coding DNA: TGTGCCTACTCGGGACAGGGAAACACTGAAGCTTTCTTT.

The chain's CDR3 is CASSVGADTGELFF. The DNA of the CDR3 is TGTGCCAGCAGCGTTGGGGCGGATACCGGGGAGCTGTTTTTT. The V and J genes are TRBV9 and TRBJ2-2; D perhaps matches TRBD1 (5 bases). CDR1 is SGDLS and CDR2 is YYNGEE in the germline V gene. Trimming stripped 2 bases from V and 5 bases from J, with 10 bases between. The CDR3 runs 14 residues. The whole variable domain, remainder taken from reference TRBV9 and TRBJ2-2, is DSGVTQTPKHLITATGQRVTLRCSPRSGDLSVYWYQQSLDQGLQFLIQYYNGEERAKGNILERFSAQQFPDLHSELNLSSLELGDSALYFCASSVGADTGELFFGEGSRLTVL.

This rearrangement joins TRBV7-2 to TRBJ2-5; 7 positions match TRBD2. V shed 7 bases, J shed 5 bases, and the junction held 7 bases outside the gene matches. The germline V gene has CDR1 SGHTA and CDR2 FQGNSA. This CDR3 has 13 residues. The CDR3: CASTGGAGETQYF. The CDR3 DNA follows: TGTGCCAGCACCGGGGGAGCGGGGGAGACCCAGTACTTC.

The chain recombines TRBV18 with TRBJ2-1; maybe TRBD2 (6 bases). This CDR3 has 12 residues. Deletions cut 5 bases from V and 15 bases from J, with 17 bases between. From germline, CDR1 is KGHSH and CDR2 LQKENI. CDR3 in DNA: TGTGCCAGCTCAGAGCCAGATAGCGGCCGGTTCTTC. Its translation: CASSEPDSGRFF.

The rearrangement links TRBV19 to TRBJ2-7; 7 bases map to TRBD2. Germline V gene lookup returns CDR1 LNHDA and CDR2 SQIVND (reference sequence). J lost 3 bases, V lost 7 bases, and 21 bases had no gene match. CDR3 length: 18 residues. CDR3 DNA sequence: TGTGCCAGTAAGGGCCGGGACGGTGGACTAGTGGGGAACTACGAGCAGTACTTC. Translated: CASKGRDGGLVGNYEQYF. The whole variable domain, filled in from reference TRBV19 and TRBJ2-7, reads DGGITQSPKYLFRKEGQNVTLSCEQNLNHDAMYWYRQDPGQGLRLIYYSQIVNDFQKGDIAEGYSVSREKKESFPLTVTSAQKNPTAFYLCASKGRDGGLVGNYEQYFGPGTRLTVT.

The genes are TRBV11-2 and TRBJ2-5, with unresolved D. The CDR3 extends over 13 amino acids. The V end lost 5 bases, the J end lost 4 bases, and 11 bases lay between the germline ends. Germline V gene lookup returns CDR1 SGHAT and CDR2 FQNNGV. The CDR3 is CASSRGLGETQYF. The CDR3 DNA reads as TGTGCCAGCAGCCGCGGCCTAGGAGAGACCCAGTACTTC. The variable domain in full, with the rest retrieved from reference TRBV11-2 and TRBJ2-5, is EAGVAQSPRYKIIEKRQSVAFWCNPISGHATLYWYQQILGQGPKLLIQFQNNGVVDDSQLPKDRFSAERLKGVDSTLKIQPAKLEDSAVYLCASSRGLGETQYFGPGTRLLVL.

The V gene is TRBV11-1, the J gene TRBJ1-3, with TRBD1 matching 9 bases. V was pared by 5 bases and J by 0 bases, with 5 bases of the junction left unmatched. The CDR3 extends over 16 amino acids. From germline, CDR1 is SGHAT and CDR2 FQDESV (reference sequence). For the CDR3, the DNA is TGTGCCAGCAGCGTCCGGGACAGGGCCTCTGGAAACACCATATATTTT. Residues: CASSVRDRASGNTIYF.

In this sample, this clone turned up a few times. V and J are TRBV5-1 and TRBJ1-1, with TRBD1 identical over 7 bases. V shed 1 base, J shed 0 bases, and the junction held 9 bases outside the gene matches. CDR1 and CDR2 (germline): SGHRS, YFSETQ. The CDR3 is made up of 17 amino acids. CDR3 amino acids: CASSLLSGRGLNTEAFF. The CDR3 region has the DNA TGCGCCAGCAGCTTGTTGTCAGGCAGGGGGTTGAACACTGAAGCTTTCTTT.

The genes are TRBV7-9 and TRBJ2-7, with 11 nucleotides matching TRBD1. CDR1 is SEHNR and CDR2 is FQNEAQ in the germline V gene (reference sequence). The CDR3 covers 13 residues. Trimming cost V 6 bases and J 2 bases; bases outside gene matches: 0. This CDR3 is CASRGQGAYEQYF. In DNA form, the CDR3 reads TGTGCCAGCAGGGGACAGGGGGCCTACGAGCAGTACTTC.

Concerning this clone itself: A junction end diverges from the germline sequence, so it may reflect a read error. The CDR3 loop is CASSLGTGQGTQYF. Here the CDR3 DNA reads TGTGCCAGCAGCTTGGGGACAGGCCAAGGGACCCAGTACTTC. V usage is TRBV7-6 and J usage is TRBJ2-5; 8 bases are shared with TRBD1. This CDR3 comprises 14 residues. Germline CDR1 and CDR2: SGHVS and FNYEAQ.

The chain uses TRBV3-1 (or the pseudogene TRBV3-2) and TRBJ2-1; 9 nucleotides match TRBD2. V lost 3 bases and J lost 4; bases outside the gene matches: 4. Germline loops: CDR1 LGHDT, CDR2 YNNKEL (reference sequence). The CDR3 totals 15 residues. In nucleotides, the CDR3 is TGTGCCAGCAGCCAGGGCGGGAGGGAGTACAATGAGCAGTTCTTC. It is translated as CASSQGGREYNEQFF.